A selection of T cell receptor beta chains follows, all from one sample in a study of cytotoxic CD8 clonotypes in ibrutinib-treated CLL. The table came from immunoSEQ multiplex PCR; TCRdb's copy has only in-frame clones and leaves some out. The table has about 140,000 clones, 91% seen once; the top ten hold 9.5% to 14%. Sequencing was performed on PBMCs, taken after 12 months of ibrutinib treatment. The receptor set was obtained from a human donor with chronic lymphocytic leukemia. The CDR3 runs from the conserved cysteine through the conserved F or W. The D gene is left open where the match is weak. Only part of the rows carry a size: once, few, many, or a class if the clone is expanded.

v_gene	j_gene	abundance	d_gene	CDR3aa	CDR3nt
TRBV27	TRBJ2-2	-	TRBD2	CASSLYGSFRGTSGRANTGELFF	TGTGCCAGCAGTTTATATGGGAGTTTCCGAGGGACTAGCGGGAGGGCGAACACCGGGGAGCTGTTTTTT
TRBV6-5	TRBJ2-2	-	-	CASSWRGLDTGELFF	TGTGCCAGCAGCTGGAGGGGGCTTGACACCGGGGAGCTGTTTTTT
TRBV6-5	TRBJ2-3	-	TRBD2	CATSGDLATDTQYF	TGTGCCACCAGCGGGGACCTGGCCACAGATACGCAGTATTTT
TRBV5-6	TRBJ1-5	-	TRBD1	CASSKRQGWSQPQHF	TGTGCCAGCAGCAAACGACAGGGTTGGAGTCAGCCCCAGCATTTT
TRBV5-1	TRBJ2-5	-	-	CASSLLSVGETQYF	TGCGCCAGCAGCTTGCTCTCAGTGGGAGAGACCCAGTACTTC
TRBV7-9	TRBJ1-4	-	TRBD1	CASSTRTGGYEKLFF	TGTGCCAGCAGCACCCGGACAGGGGGCTATGAAAAACTGTTTTTT
TRBV10-3	TRBJ1-1	-	TRBD1	CAITDRGQGEAFF	TGTGCCATCACCGACAGGGGTCAGGGTGAAGCTTTCTTT
TRBV14	TRBJ2-7	-	-	CASSLYGPAYEQYF	TGTGCCAGCAGTCTTTACGGGCCTGCCTACGAGCAGTACTTC
TRBV6-4	TRBJ2-2	-	TRBD1	CASSPTGGQLFF	TGTGCCAGCAGCCCCACAGGGGGCCAGCTGTTTTTT
TRBV19	TRBJ2-6	-	-	CASTLGGSGANVLTF	TGTGCCAGTACCCTAGGGGGCTCTGGGGCCAACGTCCTGACTTTC
TRBV5-5	TRBJ1-1	-	-	CASSLEGGTTEAFF	TGTGCCAGCAGCTTGGAGGGGGGCACAACTGAAGCTTTCTTT
TRBV11-2	TRBJ2-5	-	-	CASTPGPQETQYF	TGTGCCAGCACCCCGGGACCTCAAGAGACCCAGTACTTC
TRBV7-3	TRBJ1-1	-	-	CASSLTTAAFF	TGTGCCAGCAGCTTAACAACTGCCGCTTTCTTT
TRBV7-9	TRBJ2-3	-	-	CASSPPLGTLGITDTQYF	TGTGCCAGCAGCCCACCTCTCGGGACCCTAGGAATCACAGATACGCAGTATTTT
TRBV28	TRBJ2-7	-	-	CASSGPGAAYEQYF	TGTGCCAGCAGTGGCCCAGGAGCGGCCTACGAGCAGTACTTC
TRBV7-9	TRBJ2-7	-	-	CASSLAGSLEQYF	TGTGCCAGCAGCTTAGCAGGGTCCCTAGAGCAGTACTTC
TRBV30	TRBJ2-2	-	-	CAWRERSTGELFF	TGTGCCTGGCGGGAGAGGAGTACCGGGGAGCTGTTTTTT
TRBV7-7	TRBJ2-5	-	-	CASSERPQETQYF	TGTGCTAGCAGCGAACGACCCCAAGAGACCCAGTACTTC
TRBV9	TRBJ2-5	-	-	CASSKTGPKETQYF	TGTGCCAGCAGCAAGACTGGACCAAAAGAGACCCAGTACTTC
TRBV7-9	TRBJ2-1	-	TRBD2	CASITTSGSIGFF	TGTGCCAGCATCACGACTAGCGGGAGCATAGGGTTCTTC
TRBV28	TRBJ2-5	-	-	CASRPSGRRQETQYF	TGTGCCAGCAGACCAAGCGGTAGGAGACAAGAGACCCAGTACTTC
TRBV10-3	TRBJ1-5	-	-	CAISESLQRSNQPQHF	TGTGCCATCAGTGAGTCGCTGCAGAGGAGCAATCAGCCCCAGCATTTT
TRBV2	TRBJ2-7	-	TRBD1	CASSEIPGQGALEQYF	TGTGCCAGCAGTGAAATACCGGGACAGGGGGCGCTTGAGCAGTACTTC
TRBV4-2	TRBJ1-5	-	TRBD1	CASSQETGFGNQPQHF	TGTGCCAGCAGCCAAGAGACAGGGTTCGGCAATCAGCCCCAGCATTTT
TRBV9	TRBJ1-4	-	-	CASSNPNSPQEQGTNEKLFF	TGTGCCAGCAGCAACCCGAACTCTCCCCAGGAGCAGGGAACTAATGAAAAACTGTTTTTT
TRBV6-5	TRBJ2-1	-	TRBD2	CATGLASGEQFF	TGTGCCACCGGACTAGCATCGGGTGAGCAGTTCTTC
TRBV2	TRBJ2-4	-	TRBD1	CASTGRDRAAKNIQYF	TGTGCCAGCACCGGAAGGGACAGGGCGGCCAAAAACATTCAGTACTTC
TRBV11-2	TRBJ1-5	few	-	CASSLVSNQPQHF	TGTGCCAGCAGCTTAGTCTCAAATCAGCCCCAGCATTTT
TRBV19	TRBJ2-7	-	TRBD1	CASSFQGASYEQYF	TGTGCCAGTAGTTTCCAGGGGGCATCCTACGAGCAGTACTTC